This T cell receptor (beta chain) was sequenced in a study of post-analysis software for immune sequencing data. Prepared TCR beta cDNA libraries contained unique molecular identifiers. From the PCR reads, TCRdb called clonotypes with MiXCR, one entry per CDR3 protein. The sample records about 380,000 distinct CDR3 sequences, less than 40% being singletons. Points from the study as a whole: Batch-matched samples strongly co-clustered by F measure. The five TRBV segments detected at higher frequency in patients than in controls included TRBV5-6, TRBV5-1 and TRBV20-1.

This clonotype was recorded a few times. Its target is not known. J lost 4 bases, V lost 5 bases, and 5 bases had no gene match. This CDR3 is 14 amino acids long. Germline V gives CDR1 SGHTA, CDR2 FQGNSA. Sequencing was done on a sample of blood. The chain uses TRBV7-2 and TRBJ2-5, with 9 nucleotides matching TRBD1. The clonotype comes from a girl aged 10 to 17 with multiple sclerosis. CDR3 region: CASSPRGQGETQYF. As DNA, the CDR3 is TGTGCCAGCAGCCCCAGGGGACAGGGAGAGACCCAGTACTTC.